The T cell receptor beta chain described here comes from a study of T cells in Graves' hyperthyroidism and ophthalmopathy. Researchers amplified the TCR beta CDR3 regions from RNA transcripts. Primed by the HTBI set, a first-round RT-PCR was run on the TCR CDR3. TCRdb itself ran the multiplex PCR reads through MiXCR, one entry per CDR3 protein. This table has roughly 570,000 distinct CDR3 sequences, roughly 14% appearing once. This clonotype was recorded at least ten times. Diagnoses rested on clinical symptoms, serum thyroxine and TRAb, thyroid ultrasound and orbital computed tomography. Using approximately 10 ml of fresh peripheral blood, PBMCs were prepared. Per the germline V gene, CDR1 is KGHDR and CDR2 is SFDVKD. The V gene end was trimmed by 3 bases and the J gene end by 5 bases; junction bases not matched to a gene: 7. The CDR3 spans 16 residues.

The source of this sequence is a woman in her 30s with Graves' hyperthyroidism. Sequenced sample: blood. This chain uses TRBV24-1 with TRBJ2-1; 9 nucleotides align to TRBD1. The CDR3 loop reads CATSDPGQGRHNEQFF. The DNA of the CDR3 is TGTGCCACCAGTGATCCTGGACAGGGGAGGCACAATGAGCAGTTCTTC.